One sample yielded the 30 T cell receptor beta chains listed below, sequenced in a study of cytomegalovirus exposure and HLA in healthy donors. The PCR ran on 60 Vbeta and 13 Jbeta primers. Assay: immunoSEQ multiplex PCR; the TCRdb copy retains only in-frame clones and omits some. The top ten hold more than 0.5% of the sample, which has 120,000 to 150,000 clones, approximately 85% seen once. Sequenced sample: PBMCs. The receptors shown here come from a middle-aged woman in good health and CMV-seronegative.

The CDR3 DNA reads as TGTGCCAGCAGGATAGGGGAATCACCCCTCCACTTT. Translated: CASRIGESPLHF. J is TRBJ1-6 and V is TRBV6-1; D perhaps matches TRBD1 (5 bases). Germline V gene data show CDR1 as MNHNS and CDR2 as SASEGT. The CDR3 has 12 amino acids. The V gene lost 6 bases and the J gene lost 10 bases, with 10 bases spanning the gap.

The chain joins TRBV18 to TRBJ2-7, with D perhaps matching TRBD1 (6 bases). Per germline, CDR1 KGHSH and CDR2 LQKENI. The CDR3 loop spans 15 amino acids. V lost 4 bases to trimming and J lost 4 bases, with 17 bases between them. The CDR3 bases are TGTGCCAGCTCACTTTCCGGGGCAGGGGTATACGAGCAGTACTTC. It codes for CASSLSGAGVYEQYF.

This clone is a singleton in its sample. The genes are TRBV6-5 and TRBJ2-6; D ambiguous. Trimming pared 10 bases from V and 1 base from J, leaving 5 bases between. This CDR3 contains 12 residues. The germline CDR1 and CDR2 sequences are MNHEY and SVGAGI. The DNA of the CDR3 is TGTGCCATCGGGTCTGGGGCCAACGTCCTGACTTTC. This translates into CAIGSGANVLTF.

The chain combines TRBV10-3 with TRBJ2-1; D gene unclear. This CDR3 spans 15 amino acids. The germline V and J ends were trimmed by 4 bases and 0 bases, with 10 bases remaining between them. Looked up from germline, CDR1 is ENHRY and CDR2 is SYGVKD. CDR3 DNA: TGTGCCATCAGTGGGTCCCTAGTCTCCTACAATGAGCAGTTCTTC. Amino acid sequence: CAISGSLVSYNEQFF.

The chain combines TRBV28 with TRBJ2-7, with D unclear. The CDR3 loop spans 15 amino acids. Germline CDR1 is MDHEN and CDR2 is SYDVKM. V was cut by 3 bases and J by 0 bases, with 12 bases left in between. As DNA, the CDR3 is TGTGCCAGCAGTTTTAGAATTCTAAGCTCCTACGAGCAGTACTTC. Protein: CASSFRILSSYEQYF.

The chain combines TRBV19 with TRBJ2-1, with D perhaps TRBD2 (5 bases). Germline CDR1 reads LNHDA; CDR2 reads SQIVND (reference sequence). There are 15 residues in the CDR3. V lost 7 bases to trimming and J lost 0 bases, with 13 bases between them. The CDR3 is CASTHSVGSYNEQFF. The CDR3 nucleotides are TGTGCCAGTACCCATAGCGTTGGCTCCTACAATGAGCAGTTCTTC.

The V and J genes are TRBV12-1 and TRBJ2-1; the table's TRBD2 call for D was not verified on the DNA. TRBV12-1 is a pseudogene segment. The CDR3 sequence is 14 residues long. CDR3 nucleotides: TGTGCCAGCGCCGGGGACTACTATGAGAATGAGCAGTTCTTC. It encodes CASAGDYYENEQFF.

The chain is built from TRBV5-1 and TRBJ2-3; 7 nucleotides line up with TRBD1. The CDR3 length is 14 residues. Per the germline V gene, CDR1 is SGHRS and CDR2 is YFSETQ. With 7 bases clipped from V and 4 bases from J, the junction kept 9 bases outside the gene matches. The CDR3 spells CASGIQGWADTQYF. DNA for the CDR3: TGCGCCAGCGGAATACAGGGGTGGGCAGATACGCAGTATTTT.

The rearrangement uses TRBV18 and TRBJ2-1; D possibly corresponds to TRBD2 (5 bases). Germline values: CDR1 KGHSH, CDR2 LQKENI. This CDR3 is 13 amino acids long. V was shortened by 5 bases and J by 8 bases, with 13 bases between the two germline ends. The CDR3 protein is CASSFGAGDEQFF. Here the CDR3 DNA reads TGTGCCAGCTCATTTGGCGCGGGCGATGAGCAGTTCTTC.

This rearrangement joins TRBV4-3 to TRBJ1-1, with 9 bases identical to TRBD1. Germline trimming cut 6 bases from V and 7 bases from J; bases unmatched to any gene: 9. This CDR3 has 14 residues. Germline CDR1 LGHNA, CDR2 YSLEER. In DNA, the CDR3 is TGCGCCAGCAGATGGGGACAGGGCAGCGGTGAAGCTTTCTTT. The encoded protein is CASRWGQGSGEAFF.

The rearrangement uses TRBV2 and TRBJ1-2; the D gene is possibly TRBD1 (5 bases). Germline CDR1 and CDR2: SNHLY and FYNNEI. V was pared by 9 bases and J by 0 bases, with 14 bases between. The CDR3 contains 14 residues. CDR3 DNA: TGTGCCAGGGAGAAGGGGCCAGCTAACTATGGCTACACCTTC. This encodes CAREKGPANYGYTF.

The rearrangement links TRBV27 to TRBJ2-7, with D possibly TRBD2 on 5 matching bases. Per germline, CDR1 MNHEY and CDR2 SMNVEV (reference sequence). Trimming shortened V by 6 bases and J by 5 bases, and 17 bases separated the two germline ends. The CDR3 is made up of 14 amino acids. The CDR3 DNA sequence: TGTGCCAGCAGGAAACTGACTACTTCTCACGAGCAGTACTTC. This sequence encodes CASRKLTTSHEQYF.

This clone was observed once. The J gene is TRBJ2-6, the V gene TRBV5-4, with TRBD2 matching 7 bases. The germline CDR1 and CDR2 sequences are SGHNT and YYREEE (reference sequence). V trimming: 0 bases; J trimming: 2 bases; junction bases outside the gene matches: 5. The CDR3 is 17 amino acids. In DNA, the CDR3 is TGTGCCAGCAGCTTGGGCGGGAGAAAGGCTGGGGCCAACGTCCTGACTTTC. This codes for CASSLGGRKAGANVLTF.

The V and J genes are TRBV7-8 and TRBJ2-7; tentative D call: TRBD1 (6 bases). Germline V lookup: CDR1 SGHVS, CDR2 FQNEAQ. V dropped 3 bases and J dropped 3 bases, with 9 bases sitting between them. This CDR3 is built from 13 residues. The CDR3 nucleotides read TGTGCCAGCAGCTTCGACAGGATCTACGAGCAGTACTTC. The encoded protein is CASSFDRIYEQYF. Using reference TRBV7-8 and TRBJ2-7 for the parts outside the CDR3, the full variable domain is GAGVSQSPRYKVAKRGQDVALRCDPISGHVSLFWYQQALGQGPEFLTYFQNEAQLDKSGLPSDRFFAERPEGSVSTLKIQRTQQEDSAVYLCASSFDRIYEQYFGPGTRLTVT.

The rearrangement uses TRBV11-2 and TRBJ2-3, with 10 nucleotides matching TRBD2. V dropped 1 base and J dropped 2; count of bases not matched to a gene: 9. The CDR3 contains 18 residues. The germline CDR1 and CDR2 sequences are SGHAT and FQNNGV. The CDR3 here is CASSLVPSGTSDTDTQYF. The CDR3 nucleotides are TGTGCCAGCAGCTTAGTACCTTCGGGGACTAGCGACACAGATACGCAGTATTTT.

This chain joins TRBV5-6 and TRBJ2-3, with 7 bases identical to TRBD2. CDR1 SGHDT and CDR2 YYEEEE come from the germline V gene. Losses at the gene ends were 0 bases for V and 1 base for J; bases not matched to a gene: 5. This CDR3 has 16 amino acids. The DNA for the CDR3 is TGTGCCAGCAGCTTGGTTAGCGGACTAGGCACAGATACGCAGTATTTT. Encoded protein: CASSLVSGLGTDTQYF.

V gene TRBV7-9 combines with J gene TRBJ2-3, with a tentative D call TRBD2 (5 bases). Germline values: CDR1 SEHNR, CDR2 FQNEAQ (reference sequence). This CDR3 comprises 12 residues. V lost 2 bases to trimming and J lost 6 bases, with 6 bases between them. CDR3 DNA: TGTGCCAGCAGCTTAACGGGGGATACGCAGTATTTT. Encoded protein: CASSLTGDTQYF. Filled out from reference TRBV7-9 and TRBJ2-3, the complete variable domain reads DTGVSQNPRHKITKRGQNVTFRCDPISEHNRLYWYRQTLGQGPEFLTYFQNEAQLEKSRLLSDRFSAERPKGSFSTLEIQRTEQGDSAMYLCASSLTGDTQYFGPGTRLTVL.

The chain links TRBV21-1 to TRBJ1-1; the table's D gene call, TRBD1, was not cross checked with the DNA. TRBV21-1 is a pseudogene segment. The CDR3 is made up of 17 amino acids. CDR3 in DNA: TGTGCCAGCAGCTCGACTCCCAGGGGGACGGTGAACACTGAAGCTTTCTTT. Encoded protein: CASSSTPRGTVNTEAFF.

The rearrangement joins TRBV4-1 to TRBJ1-2, with 8 bases fitting TRBD1. V lost 5 bases and J lost 1; bases outside the gene matches: 9. Germline CDR1 MGHRA, CDR2 YSYEKL. This CDR3 contains 16 residues. CDR3 in DNA: TGCGCCAGCAGCGCGCCCCACAGGGGGAGTAACTATGGCTACACCTTC. Translation: CASSAPHRGSNYGYTF.

The genes are TRBV11-3 and TRBJ1-1, with 7 nucleotides matching TRBD1. The ends lost 8 bases at V and 11 bases at J; junction bases unmatched: 8. CDR1 is SGHNT, CDR2 YENEEA, per germline. This CDR3 has 11 residues. CDR3 loop: CASANQQGAFF. CDR3 nucleotide sequence: TGTGCCAGCGCCAACCAACAGGGGGCTTTCTTT.

The chain links TRBV2 to TRBJ2-7, with 10 bases identical to TRBD1. The CDR3 extends over 15 amino acids. V lost 6 bases and J lost 4; bases outside the gene matches: 9. From germline, CDR1 is SNHLY and CDR2 FYNNEI. The CDR3 bases are TGTGCCAGCAGCCCGACAGGGGGCGCCGGATACGAGCAGTACTTC. Protein: CASSPTGGAGYEQYF.

The sample holds one count of this clone. This chain links TRBV4-1 with TRBJ2-7, with TRBD1 matching 7 bases. The CDR3 runs 17 residues. V shed 2 bases and J 4 bases; nucleotides not matched to a gene: 14. Germline CDR1 reads MGHRA; CDR2 reads YSYEKL. The CDR3 here is CASSQYPAGDRPYEQYF. The CDR3 coding sequence is TGCGCCAGCAGCCAATACCCCGCCGGGGACAGACCTTACGAGCAGTACTTC.

This chain links TRBV10-3 with TRBJ1-1; possibly TRBD1 for D (6 bases). Germline V gene data show CDR1 as ENHRY and CDR2 as SYGVKD. This CDR3 has 13 residues. The V end lost 4 bases, the J end lost 0 bases, and 6 bases lay between the germline ends. CDR3: CAISGQVNTEAFF. CDR3 DNA sequence: TGTGCCATCAGTGGACAGGTGAACACTGAAGCTTTCTTT.

The rearrangement links TRBV28 to TRBJ2-1, with 9 positions matching TRBD1. The germline V gene has CDR1 MDHEN and CDR2 SYDVKM. The length of the CDR3 is 13 residues. Germline trimming cut 4 bases from V and 8 bases from J; bases unmatched to any gene: 3. The CDR3 DNA reads TGTGCCAGCAGTTCGGGACAGGGCTATGAGCAGTTCTTC. Protein sequence: CASSSGQGYEQFF.

The chain recombines TRBV7-2 with TRBJ2-3; TRBD2 matches at 11 bases. The germline CDR1 and CDR2 sequences are SGHTA and FQGNSA. The CDR3 covers 19 residues. The ends lost 5 bases at V and 1 base at J; junction bases unmatched: 14. The CDR3 sequence: CASSRTLLAGARGTDTQYF. CDR3 nucleotides: TGTGCCAGCAGCCGAACCTTACTAGCGGGAGCTCGAGGCACAGATACGCAGTATTTT.

This clone is a singleton in its sample. The chain links TRBV29-1 to TRBJ2-5; TRBD1 aligns across 7 bases. The CDR3 spans 13 residues. Unmatched junction bases numbered 7, after V lost 4 bases and J lost 5 bases. CDR1 is SQVTM and CDR2 is ANQGSEA in the germline V gene. The CDR3 loop reads CSVVLQGFETQYF. The DNA for the CDR3 is TGCAGCGTTGTACTACAGGGGTTCGAGACCCAGTACTTC.

The rearrangement joins TRBV28 to TRBJ1-5; 7 bases align to TRBD1. Germline CDR1 is MDHEN and CDR2 is SYDVKM. The V segment lost 2 bases and the J segment 7 bases; nucleotides outside the gene matches: 8. The CDR3 totals 15 residues. The CDR3 DNA reads TGTGCCAGCAGTTTAGGGCGGGCAGGGGGGCAGCCCCAGCATTTT. Translated, it gives CASSLGRAGGQPQHF.

The chain employs TRBV29-1 and TRBJ2-7; D remains ambiguous. Looked up from germline, CDR1 is SQVTM and CDR2 is ANQGSEA. The CDR3 is made up of 11 amino acids. The germline V and J ends were trimmed by 5 bases and 5 bases, with 10 bases remaining between them. The CDR3 spells CSVSELHEQYF. As DNA, the CDR3 is TGCAGCGTTTCGGAGCTCCACGAGCAGTACTTC.

The chain links TRBV20-1 to TRBJ1-2, with D uncertain. Germline values: CDR1 DFQATT, CDR2 SNEGSKA (reference sequence). This CDR3 has 11 amino acids. The germline V and J ends were trimmed by 6 bases and 4 bases, with 9 bases remaining between them. CDR3 DNA sequence: TGCAGTGCCCCCGGACTCTATGGCTACACCTTC. This sequence encodes CSAPGLYGYTF.

V and J are TRBV2 and TRBJ2-1, with a tentative D call TRBD1 (5 bases). Germline CDR1 and CDR2: SNHLY and FYNNEI. The CDR3 has 13 residues. V was cut by 3 bases and J by 9 bases, with 12 bases left in between. DNA of the CDR3: TGTGCCAGCAGTGACGACAGTGGGTTTGAGCAGTTCTTC. Protein product: CASSDDSGFEQFF. The full variable domain, with the rest looked up from reference TRBV2 and TRBJ2-1, is EPEVTQTPSHQVTQMGQEVILRCVPISNHLYFYWYRQILGQKVEFLVSFYNNEISEKSEIFDDQFSVERPDGSNFTLKIRSTKLEDSAMYFCASSDDSGFEQFFGPGTRLTVL.